The 18 T cell receptor beta chains reported below all come from one sample, sequenced in a study of T cell repertoires in cytomegalovirus infection. TCRdb reprocessed the reads with MiXCR, giving one entry per CDR3 protein. The repertoire holds roughly 990,000 distinct CDR3 sequences, with roughly 30% as singletons. The antigens for these receptors are not known. Sequenced here: cultured CD8+ T cells from PBMCs, sampled from culture after CMV antigen stimulation. The source is a human donor in good health (CMV status not recorded). Some clones in this sample may be carry-over from other donors' samples.

The sample holds a few counts of this clonotype. The genes are TRBV7-3 and TRBJ2-1; D may be TRBD2 (6 bases). CDR3 length: 18 amino acids. The germline V and J ends were trimmed by 5 bases and 5 bases, with 25 bases remaining between them. The germline CDR1 and CDR2 sequences are SGHTA and FQGTGA. CDR3: CASSAKATGTELNNEQFF. In DNA form, the CDR3 reads TGTGCCAGCAGCGCTAAGGCCACCGGGACTGAGCTTAACAATGAGCAGTTCTTC.

The table lists this clonotype with a few counts. This sequence joins TRBV7-9 and TRBJ2-1, with unresolved D. The CDR3 length is 12 residues. The V gene's germline CDR1 is SEHNR and CDR2 FQNEAQ (reference sequence). Trimming cost V 8 bases and J 2 bases, with 7 bases left between them. The CDR3 sequence: CASLVPYNEQFF. Here the CDR3 DNA reads TGTGCCAGCTTGGTGCCCTACAATGAGCAGTTCTTC.

In this sample, this clonotype turned up a few times. The chain links TRBV4-1 to TRBJ2-7, with a possible D match to TRBD1 (5 bases). Germline assignment: CDR1 MGHRA and CDR2 YSYEKL. Trimming shortened V by 0 bases and J by 5 bases, and 14 bases separated the two germline ends. The CDR3 extends over 15 amino acids. CDR3 sequence: CASSQEVAGSNEQYV. The CDR3 nucleotides read TGCGCCAGCAGCCAAGAGGTGGCAGGGTCAAACGAGCAGTACGTC.

The J gene is TRBJ1-5, the V gene TRBV28, with 7 bases aligning to TRBD1. The junction had 7 bases not matched to a gene; V was cut back by 7 bases and J by 1 base. Per germline, CDR1 MDHEN and CDR2 SYDVKM. The CDR3 sequence is 15 residues long. The CDR3 loop is CASKAGGRSNQPQHF. CDR3 nucleotide sequence: TGTGCCAGCAAGGCAGGGGGTAGAAGCAATCAGCCCCAGCATTTT.

This chain uses TRBV12-3 or TRBV12-4 with TRBJ1-1; no clear D gene. The CDR3 is made up of 12 amino acids. The V gene lost 6 bases and the J gene lost 6 bases, with 11 bases spanning the gap. The CDR3 region has the DNA TGTGCCAGCAGACTAGGAGGATCTGAAGCTTTCTTT. Translated, it gives CASRLGGSEAFF.

Ten or more counts support this clonotype. The rearrangement joins TRBV7-6 to TRBJ1-1; D remains ambiguous. CDR1 and CDR2 from the germline V gene are SGHVS and FNYEAQ. The CDR3 is 16 amino acids. The V gene lost 0 bases and the J gene lost 4 bases, with 15 bases spanning the gap. The CDR3: CASSLAVPGRVTEAFF. In DNA, the CDR3 is TGTGCCAGCAGCTTAGCGGTTCCAGGTCGAGTCACTGAAGCTTTCTTT.

The chain has TRBV28 and TRBJ2-5; D perhaps matches TRBD2 (6 bases). This CDR3 spans 13 amino acids. The V and J ends lost 4 bases and 5 bases respectively, with 11 bases between them. The germline V gene has CDR1 MDHEN and CDR2 SYDVKM. CDR3 bases: TGTGCCAGCAGTTCGAGACGGGAGGAGACCCAGTACTTC. Translating gives CASSSRREETQYF. The full variable domain, with the rest looked up from reference TRBV28 and TRBJ2-5, is DVKVTQSSRYLVKRTGEKVFLECVQDMDHENMFWYRQDPGLGLRLIYFSYDVKMKEKGDIPEGYSVSREKKERFSLILESASTNQTSMYLCASSSRREETQYFGPGTRLLVL.

The table lists this clonotype with a few counts. CDR3 residues: CATSRGATTDTQYF. Written as DNA, the CDR3 is TGTGCCACCAGCAGAGGTGCTACCACAGATACGCAGTATTTT. The genes are TRBV15 and TRBJ2-3, with D uncertain. This CDR3 comprises 14 residues. Germline assignment: CDR1 LNHNV and CDR2 YYDKDF (reference sequence). With 1 base removed from V and 2 bases from J, the gap between germline ends came to 7 bases.

In its sample, this clonotype was seen many times. This chain links TRBV7-2 with TRBJ2-5; possible D gene TRBD1, 5 bases. Germline V CDR1 and CDR2: SGHTA, FQGNSA. The length of the CDR3 is 15 residues. V was trimmed by 3 bases and J by 5 bases, leaving 16 bases between them. The CDR3 coding sequence is TGTGCCAGCAGCTTCCAGGGTGAAATGTGGGAGACCCAGTACTTC. Protein sequence: CASSFQGEMWETQYF.

The rearrangement links TRBV11-2 to TRBJ2-6; D is undetermined. V lost 4 bases, J lost 5 bases, and 15 bases lay in between. The CDR3 loop spans 16 amino acids. Germline V lookup: CDR1 SGHAT, CDR2 FQNNGV. This chain's CDR3 is CASSSWALDRANVLTF. The DNA for the CDR3 is TGTGCCAGCAGCTCATGGGCCCTTGACAGGGCCAACGTCCTGACTTTC.

The table lists this clonotype with a few counts. The chain links TRBV19 to TRBJ1-3, with TRBD1 matching 8 bases. The CDR3 loop spans 16 amino acids. V shed 5 bases and J 1 base; nucleotides not matched to a gene: 7. Germline V gives CDR1 LNHDA, CDR2 SQIVND (reference sequence). The CDR3 DNA is TGTGCCAGTAGTCCGACAGGGGAGAAGTCTGGAAACACCATATATTTT. Its translation: CASSPTGEKSGNTIYF.

Ten or more counts support this clonotype. The V and J genes are TRBV12-3 or TRBV12-4 and TRBJ2-1; tentative D call: TRBD2 (5 bases). The length of the CDR3 is 15 residues. V lost 6 bases and J 1 base, leaving 13 bases between the germline ends. CDR3 protein: CASSLGTGSYNEQFF. Here the CDR3 DNA reads TGTGCCAGCAGCTTGGGAACGGGATCCTACAATGAGCAGTTCTTC.

This clonotype was detected a few times. The gene calls are TRBV5-4 and TRBJ2-3; D is ambiguous. The CDR3 totals 15 residues. V was pared by 9 bases and J by 0 bases, with 17 bases between. Germline-derived CDR1 and CDR2 are SGHNT and YYREEE (reference sequence). This CDR3 reads CATAWQPLSTDTQYF. The DNA for the CDR3 is TGTGCCACTGCCTGGCAACCCCTTAGCACAGATACGCAGTATTTT.

This clonotype was found once. The chain has TRBV27 and TRBJ2-7, with D possibly matching TRBD2 (6 bases). V was pared by 8 bases and J by 6 bases, with 14 bases between. CDR3 length equals 12 residues. Germline-derived CDR1 and CDR2 are MNHEY and SMNVEV (reference sequence). DNA of the CDR3: TGTGCCAGCGGGCGGGGAGGACGCGAGCAGTACGTC. This translates into CASGRGGREQYV.

V and J are TRBV4-1 and TRBJ2-4; D gene ambiguous. Germline V gene lookup returns CDR1 MGHRA and CDR2 YSYEKL. V was cut by 1 base and J by 1 base, with 11 bases left in between. The CDR3 extends over 16 amino acids. This chain's CDR3 is CASSQGSSLAKNIQYF. CDR3 DNA sequence: TGCGCCAGCAGCCAAGGGAGCAGTCTGGCCAAAAACATTCAGTACTTC.

This clonotype was observed a few times. This sequence joins TRBV4-1 and TRBJ2-2; 8 bases fit TRBD2. V lost 4 bases to trimming and J lost 7 bases; unmatched junction nucleotides: 8. The CDR3 extends over 15 amino acids. Per germline, CDR1 MGHRA and CDR2 YSYEKL. This CDR3 is CASSRDGGGNGELFF. Here the CDR3 DNA reads TGCGCCAGCAGCCGGGACGGGGGGGGAAACGGGGAGCTGTTTTTT.

This clonotype was observed a few times. The chain has TRBV28 and TRBJ1-2; D might be TRBD1 (6 bases). The V end lost 5 bases, the J end lost 5 bases, and 15 bases lay between the germline ends. The CDR3 totals 14 residues. CDR1 is MDHEN and CDR2 is SYDVKM in the germline V gene. This CDR3 reads CASSPRTDTYGYTF. As DNA, the CDR3 is TGTGCCAGCAGTCCCCGGACAGATACTTATGGCTACACCTTC.

J is TRBJ1-5 and V is TRBV6-5; D not resolved. Per germline, CDR1 MNHEY and CDR2 SVGAGI. The CDR3 runs to 16 residues. V shed 0 bases and J shed 0 bases, with 9 bases lying between them. CDR3 DNA sequence: TGTGCCAGCAGTTACTCCCTGGATTATAGCAATCAGCCCCAGCATTTT. Protein sequence: CASSYSLDYSNQPQHF.